The clone carrying this TCR beta chain was picked up a small number of times. Its target is not known. The record originates from a study of naive and memory T cell subsets. CMV status came from CD4+ T cell IFNgamma after overnight CMV lysate stimulation of fresh PBMCs. CD8 T cells were positively selected from what remained after CD4 positive selection. Four subsets defined by CD45RA and CD27 were sorted after CD3, CD4, CD8 and live/dead staining. Whole-study findings and limits: Over 90% of naive TCR sequences appeared only once, unlike memory subsets.

Both TRBC1 and TRBC2 were covered by a beta constant-region primer of two equimolar oligonucleotides. The ligated cDNA underwent four PCR rounds using SP2 and nested alpha and beta constant-region primers. One entry per CDR3 protein results from TCRdb running MiXCR on the UMI-ligation and nested PCR reads. The sample records around 30,000 distinct CDR3 sequences, around 20% being singletons. The CDR3 contains 14 residues. Germline CDR1 is SGHTA and CDR2 is FQGNSA. Trimming at V came to 1 base and at J to 5 bases, leaving 4 bases not matched to a gene. The rearrangement joins TRBV7-2 to TRBJ2-5; TRBD2 aligns across 7 bases. The TCR sequence derives from a human donor in good health. Sequenced sample: effector memory CD4+ T cells from blood. The subset: effector memory, CD45RA- CD27-. CDR3 amino acids: CASSLGGGPETQYF. In DNA, the CDR3 is TGTGCCAGCAGCTTAGGGGGAGGGCCGGAGACCCAGTACTTC.